This T cell receptor beta chain was sequenced for a study of cytomegalovirus exposure and HLA in healthy donors. The study, taken as a whole, reports: Donors were assumed by presence/absence analyses to have roughly uniform sequencing depth. A previous analysis found most TCR beta V segments productive roughly 87% or roughly 30% of the time. There were three CMV-associated chains whose specificity for CMV antigens was confirmed in vitro.

CDR1 and CDR2 from the germline V gene are MGHRA and YSYEKL. V lost 2 bases and J 4 bases, leaving 15 bases between the germline ends. The CDR3 has 16 residues. The PCR ran on 60 Vbeta and 13 Jbeta primers. Assay: immunoSEQ multiplex PCR; the TCRdb copy retains only in-frame clones and omits some. The profile covers approximately 150,000 clones, with just under 75% appearing a single time and around 1.6% taken by the ten largest. Note on this clone: Its specificity is not known.

This sequence originates from a woman between 18 and 29 years old in good health and CMV-seronegative. The V call is TRBV4-1, the J call TRBJ1-3; D perhaps matches TRBD1 (6 bases). Specimen: PBMCs. The CDR3 reads CASSQIQGSWGNTIYF. Here the CDR3 DNA reads TGCGCCAGCAGCCAAATTCAGGGGAGCTGGGGAAACACCATATATTTT.